Shown below are 15 T cell receptor beta chains from a single sample sequenced in a study of human T cells and chemical hapten exposure. MiXCR was run by TCRdb on the RACE reads, yielding one entry per CDR3 protein. The table includes around 120,000 distinct CDR3 sequences, roughly 13% detected once. The time point was: patch test 1, 2 weeks after DPC sensitization. Treatment specified: therapeutic diphenylcyclopropenone sensitization with weekly scalp DPC. Here the sequenced sample was whole blood, taken in connection with sensitization to the hapten diphenylcyclopropenone (DPC). Source of these receptors: a man aged 18 to 29 with alopecia areata. Some clones in this sample may be carry-over from other donors' samples.

The chain joins TRBV28 to TRBJ2-7; D possibly corresponds to TRBD1 (5 bases). The CDR3 runs 12 residues. In germline, CDR1 is MDHEN, CDR2 SYDVKM. V dropped 1 base and J dropped 5 bases, with 6 bases sitting between them. The CDR3 coding sequence is TGTGCCAGCAGTTTATCGGACAACGAGCAGTACTTC. Its protein is CASSLSDNEQYF.

This chain joins TRBV5-1 and TRBJ2-2; D is ambiguous. Per the germline V gene, CDR1 is SGHRS and CDR2 is YFSETQ. The CDR3 runs 13 residues. The V and J ends lost 0 bases and 6 bases respectively, with 6 bases between them. CDR3 bases: TGCGCCAGCAGCTTGGATGCGGCCGGGGAGCTGTTTTTT. Its translation: CASSLDAAGELFF.

The rearrangement uses TRBV9 and TRBJ2-1; 8 nucleotides line up with TRBD2. Germline CDR1 and CDR2: SGDLS and YYNGEE. The CDR3 is made up of 15 amino acids. J was trimmed by 5 bases and V by 0 bases; bases with no gene match: 4. The CDR3 here is CASSVEAGGNNEQFF. As DNA, the CDR3 is TGTGCCAGCAGCGTAGAGGCGGGGGGCAACAATGAGCAGTTCTTC.

This clonotype has just a few counts. The V and J genes are TRBV4-2 and TRBJ2-5; TRBD2 is a possible D gene (6 bases). V was shortened by 0 bases and J by 2 bases, with 16 bases between the two germline ends. The CDR3 is 17 residues long. Germline CDR1 LGHNA, CDR2 YNFKEQ. CDR3 nucleotide sequence: TGTGCCAGCAGCCAAGAGAGTGGGACTGGCTTACAAGAGACCCAGTACTTC. Its protein is CASSQESGTGLQETQYF.

The V and J genes are TRBV12-3 or TRBV12-4 and TRBJ2-5; a possible D gene is TRBD2 (5 bases). Trimming took 3 bases from V and 7 from J, leaving 15 bases between them. The CDR3 totals 14 residues. CDR3 in DNA: TGTGCCAGCAGTTTTCAGGAGGCCAAGAGGACCCAGTACTTC. Its translation is CASSFQEAKRTQYF.

The chain combines TRBV21-1 with TRBJ2-7; the table's D call TRBD1 went unverified against the DNA. TRBV21-1 is a documented pseudogene. The CDR3 contains 15 residues. The CDR3 DNA reads TGTGCCAGCAGCTCTTACTCCAGGGCGTCGAACGAGCAGTACGTC. Translated: CASSSYSRASNEQYV.

This clonotype was found a few times. The rearrangement joins TRBV5-4 to TRBJ2-5, with TRBD1 matching 10 bases. CDR3 length equals 16 residues. The trim removed 4 bases at V and 6 bases at J, leaving 12 bases unmatched. Germline V gives CDR1 SGHNT, CDR2 YYREEE (reference sequence). CDR3 sequence reads: CASSRGGTGDIQTQYF. The CDR3 DNA reads TGTGCCAGCAGCAGGGGGGGGACAGGGGATATACAGACCCAGTACTTC.

CDR3 sequence reads: CASRPWGTEAFF. Written as DNA, the CDR3 is TGTGCCAGCAGGCCCTGGGGGACTGAAGCTTTCTTT. The chain carries TRBV28 and TRBJ1-1; D is possibly TRBD1 (5 bases). The CDR3 consists of 12 residues. Trimming stripped 6 bases from V and 5 bases from J, with 10 bases between. Germline CDR1 and CDR2: MDHEN and SYDVKM.

V usage is TRBV6-2 or TRBV6-3 and J usage is TRBJ2-7; D is tentatively TRBD1 or TRBD2 (5 bases each). The CDR3 runs to 15 residues. Per germline, CDR1 MNHEY and CDR2 SVGEGT. V was shortened by 5 bases and J by 3 bases, with 17 bases between the two germline ends. CDR3 coding DNA: TGTGCCAGCAGTCCCCGGGTGGTGAGGGGCTACGAGCAGTACGTC. Protein: CASSPRVVRGYEQYV.

In this sample, this clonotype turned up a few times. This chain connects TRBV20-1 to TRBJ1-2, with TRBD1 as a possible D gene (6 bases). Between the trimmed V and J ends, which lost 1 base and 1 base, there was a span of 7 bases. Per germline, CDR1 DFQATT and CDR2 SNEGSKA (reference sequence). This CDR3 has 13 amino acids. Written as DNA, the CDR3 is TGCAGTGCTAGAGGACAGGTTAACTATGGCTACACCTTC. It yields the protein CSARGQVNYGYTF.

This clonotype was seen a few times. The chain employs TRBV6-2 or TRBV6-3 and TRBJ2-5; tentative D call: TRBD2 (5 bases). This CDR3 has 17 amino acids. CDR1 is MNHEY, CDR2 SVGEGT, per germline. With 4 bases removed from V and 0 bases from J, the gap between germline ends came to 18 bases. In DNA form, the CDR3 reads TGTGCCAGCAGTTGGGGAGCGGACGATACGGACCAAGAGACCCAGTACTTC. It yields the protein CASSWGADDTDQETQYF.

This clonotype was counted between two and nine times. The CDR3 DNA reads TGTGCCAGCAGAGGAGCGGGGGACCAGCAGTTCTTC. It translates to CASRGAGDQQFF. The rearrangement uses TRBV6-1 and TRBJ2-1, with 8 bases that match TRBD2. The CDR3 covers 12 residues. Losses at the gene ends were 6 bases for V and 11 bases for J; bases not matched to a gene: 6. Germline lookup yields CDR1 MNHNS and CDR2 SASEGT.

This clonotype has just a few counts. J is TRBJ2-5 and V is TRBV5-1; D may be TRBD1 (5 bases). V dropped 2 bases and J dropped 3 bases, with 17 bases sitting between them. From germline, CDR1 is SGHRS and CDR2 YFSETQ. The CDR3 contains 16 residues. The CDR3 spells CASSFPTTQGKETQYF. The CDR3 DNA is TGCGCCAGCAGCTTCCCCACCACCCAGGGTAAAGAGACCCAGTACTTC.

The V call is TRBV6-2 or TRBV6-3, the J call TRBJ2-1; D is perhaps TRBD1 (6 bases). The CDR3 runs to 14 residues. Trimming pared 11 bases from V and 1 base from J, leaving 15 bases between. Looked up from germline, CDR1 is MNHEY and CDR2 is SVGEGT. The CDR3 loop is CAAKTGMSYNEQFF. DNA of the CDR3: TGTGCCGCAAAAACAGGGATGTCCTACAATGAGCAGTTCTTC.

The chain has TRBV7-9 and TRBJ1-2, with unresolved D. V lost 7 bases to trimming and J lost 4 bases, with 13 bases between them. The germline CDR1 and CDR2 sequences are SEHNR and FQNEAQ (reference sequence). This CDR3 is built from 13 residues. CDR3 sequence: CASIPRLLYGYTF. Written as DNA, the CDR3 is TGTGCCAGCATCCCCAGACTCCTCTATGGCTACACCTTC.